Below are 11 T cell receptor beta chains sequenced from a single sample in a study of vaccination effects on CD4 cells after COVID-19. Using viral peptide pools, the ViraFEST assay grew out antigen-specific CD4+ T cells prior to sequencing. After around ten days in culture, the CD4+ T cells were isolated. Either the mRNA-1273 or the BNT162b2 vaccine was given to participants as two doses. Sequencing used immunoSEQ multiplex PCR; TCRdb keeps in-frame clones, though not all of them. The sample records roughly 24,000 clones, almost 80% being singletons. No antigen has been assigned to these receptors. Sequenced material: CD4+ T cells from PBMCs cultured with SARS-CoV-2 spike peptides, taken after COVID-19 vaccination. The source of these receptors is a human donor who received a COVID-19 vaccine. Some clones in this sample may be carry-over from other donors' samples.

This chain joins TRBV30 and TRBJ1-4; 9 bases match TRBD1. The CDR3 runs 15 residues. Trimming removed 2 bases from V and 1 base from J; junction bases left unmatched: 2. Per the germline V gene, CDR1 is GTSNPN and CDR2 is SVGIG (reference sequence). The CDR3 coding sequence is TGTGCCTGGAGTCGGGGACAGGGAACTAATGAAAAACTGTTTTTT. It is translated as CAWSRGQGTNEKLFF.

J is TRBJ1-2 and V is TRBV7-3; D remains ambiguous. Germline assignment: CDR1 SGHTA and CDR2 FQGTGA. This CDR3 is built from 15 residues. V was trimmed by 1 base and J by 8 bases, leaving 17 bases between them. CDR3 loop: CASSLSGLTRRGYTF. The DNA for the CDR3 is TGTGCCAGCAGCTTAAGCGGCCTAACGCGGCGGGGCTACACCTTC.

This clone was detected a few times. This rearrangement joins TRBV21-1 to TRBJ2-7; the table's D call, TRBD1, has no DNA check behind it. TRBV21-1 is an annotated pseudogene. The CDR3 covers 12 residues. The CDR3 is CAGGDSSYEQYV. CDR3 in DNA: TGTGCCGGAGGGGACAGTTCCTACGAGCAGTACGTC.

The V and J genes are TRBV30 and TRBJ1-4, with D possibly matching TRBD1 (5 bases). V dropped 0 bases and J dropped 10 bases, with 15 bases sitting between them. Germline V gene lookup returns CDR1 GTSNPN and CDR2 SVGIG (reference sequence). The CDR3 runs 14 residues. The CDR3 bases are TGTGCCTGGAGTGTGGGGCGTTCGAAAGGAAAACTGTTTTTT. Encoded protein: CAWSVGRSKGKLFF. The full variable domain, with the rest looked up from reference TRBV30 and TRBJ1-4, is SQTIHQWPATLVQPVGSPLSLECTVEGTSNPNLYWYRQAAGRGLQLLFYSVGIGQISSEVPQNLSASRPQDRQFILSSKKLLLSDSGFYLCAWSVGRSKGKLFFGSGTQLSVL.

Written as DNA, the CDR3 is TGTGCCAGCAGCTTGGCCTGGACAGGGCATTCACCCCTCCACTTT. Residues: CASSLAWTGHSPLHF. The genes are TRBV5-8 and TRBJ1-6, with TRBD1 matching 8 bases. This CDR3 region has 15 residues. The ends lost 0 bases at V and 8 bases at J; junction bases unmatched: 4. Germline lookup yields CDR1 SGHTS and CDR2 YDEGEE.

This clone has only a few counts. One end of the junction does not line up with germline, which may come from a read error. In DNA form, the CDR3 reads TGTGCCAGCACCCCCGTTGGGTCGGACTTC. This codes for CASTPVGSDF. The chain recombines TRBV7-2 with TRBJ2-4; D is unresolved. Germline loops: CDR1 SGHTA, CDR2 FQGNSA. This CDR3 has 10 residues.

The genes are TRBV30 and TRBJ1-6; D perhaps matches TRBD1 (6 bases). The germline V gene encodes CDR1 GTSNPN and CDR2 SVGIG (reference sequence). Between the trimmed V and J ends, which lost 2 bases and 8 bases, there was a span of 10 bases. This CDR3 contains 13 residues. The CDR3 loop reads CAWSTGGDSPLHF. The CDR3 coding sequence is TGTGCCTGGAGTACTGGGGGCGATTCACCCCTCCACTTT.

This chain joins TRBV14 and TRBJ1-4, with 8 bases fitting TRBD1. The V segment lost 1 base and the J segment 10 bases; nucleotides outside the gene matches: 5. The CDR3 sequence is 14 residues long. Germline CDR1 and CDR2: SGHDN and FVKESK. CDR3 amino acids: CASSQGTGLGKLFF. In nucleotides, the CDR3 is TGTGCCAGCAGCCAAGGGACAGGGCTGGGAAAACTGTTTTTT.

This chain links TRBV6-5 with TRBJ2-2, with D possibly matching TRBD1 (6 bases). V dropped 3 bases and J dropped 5 bases, with 13 bases sitting between them. Germline V gene data show CDR1 as MNHEY and CDR2 as SVGAGI. The CDR3 loop spans 15 amino acids. In DNA, the CDR3 is TGTGCCAGCAGTTATGTGGGGGCGCGAACCGGGGAGCTGTTTTTT. It codes for CASSYVGARTGELFF.

The chain combines TRBV28 with TRBJ1-1; no reliable D call. The CDR3 has 13 residues. Germline V gene data show CDR1 as MDHEN and CDR2 as SYDVKM. The ends were cut back, 5 bases at V and 4 bases at J, with 11 bases in the middle. CDR3 nucleotide sequence: TGTGCCAGCAGTCCCTCGCATGGCACTGAAGCTTTCTTT. Translated, it gives CASSPSHGTEAFF.

This clone came up a few times. The chain carries TRBV18 and TRBJ2-2; D not certain. V was pared by 7 bases and J by 3 bases, with 15 bases between. Germline V gives CDR1 KGHSH, CDR2 LQKENI. The CDR3 runs 15 residues. The CDR3 bases are TGTGCCAGCTGTAGTAGCCAGGAGCACACCGGGGAGCTGTTTTTT. It translates to CASCSSQEHTGELFF.